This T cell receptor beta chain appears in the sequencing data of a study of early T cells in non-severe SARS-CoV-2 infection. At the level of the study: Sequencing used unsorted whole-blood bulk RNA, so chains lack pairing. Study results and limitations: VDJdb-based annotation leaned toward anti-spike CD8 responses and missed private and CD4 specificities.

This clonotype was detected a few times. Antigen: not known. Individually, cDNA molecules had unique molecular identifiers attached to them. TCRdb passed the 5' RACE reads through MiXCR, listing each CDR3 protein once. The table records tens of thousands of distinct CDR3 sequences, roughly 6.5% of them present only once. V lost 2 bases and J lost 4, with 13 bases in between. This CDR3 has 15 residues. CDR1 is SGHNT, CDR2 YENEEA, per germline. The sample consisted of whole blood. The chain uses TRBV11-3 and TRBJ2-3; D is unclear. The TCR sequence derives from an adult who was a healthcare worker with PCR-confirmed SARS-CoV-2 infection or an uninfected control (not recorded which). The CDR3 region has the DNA TGTGCCAGCAGCTTAAACCCAGCCCCCCCAGATACGCAGTATTTT. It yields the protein CASSLNPAPPDTQYF.